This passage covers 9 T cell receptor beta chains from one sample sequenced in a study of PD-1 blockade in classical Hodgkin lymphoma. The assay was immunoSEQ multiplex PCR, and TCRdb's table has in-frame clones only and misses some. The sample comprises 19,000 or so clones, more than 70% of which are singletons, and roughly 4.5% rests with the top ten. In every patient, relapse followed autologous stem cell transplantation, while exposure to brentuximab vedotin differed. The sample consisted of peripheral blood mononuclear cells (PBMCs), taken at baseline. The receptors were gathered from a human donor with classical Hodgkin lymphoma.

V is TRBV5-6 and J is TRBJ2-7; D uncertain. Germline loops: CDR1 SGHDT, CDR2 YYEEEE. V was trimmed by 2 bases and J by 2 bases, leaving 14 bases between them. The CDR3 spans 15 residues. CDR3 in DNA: TGTGCCAGCAGCTTATTAGAAGGAATCCCCTACGAGCAGTACTTC. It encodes CASSLLEGIPYEQYF. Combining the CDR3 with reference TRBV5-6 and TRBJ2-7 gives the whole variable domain DAGVTQSPTHLIKTRGQQVTLRCSPKSGHDTVSWYQQALGQGPQFIFQYYEEEERQRGNFPDRFSGHQFPNYSSELNVNALLLGDSALYLCASSLLEGIPYEQYFGPGTRLTVT.

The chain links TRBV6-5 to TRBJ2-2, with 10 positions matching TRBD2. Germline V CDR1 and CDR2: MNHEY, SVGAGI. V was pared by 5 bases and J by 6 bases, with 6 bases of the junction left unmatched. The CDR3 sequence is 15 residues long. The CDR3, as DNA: TGTGCCAGCAGTCACCAGCGGGAGGGGGCCGGGGAGCTGTTTTTT. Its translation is CASSHQREGAGELFF.

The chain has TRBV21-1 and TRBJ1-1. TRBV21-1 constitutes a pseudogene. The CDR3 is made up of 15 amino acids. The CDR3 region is CASSKGQGGWTEAFF. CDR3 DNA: TGTGCCAGCAGCAAAGGGCAGGGAGGGTGGACTGAAGCTTTCTTT.

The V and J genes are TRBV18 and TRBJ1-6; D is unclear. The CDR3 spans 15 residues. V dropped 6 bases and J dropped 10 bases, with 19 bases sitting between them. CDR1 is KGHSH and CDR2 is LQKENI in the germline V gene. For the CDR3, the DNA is TGTGCCAGCTCGTCCGGGCCCTCTGAGGCCTCACCCCTCCACTTT. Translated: CASSSGPSEASPLHF.

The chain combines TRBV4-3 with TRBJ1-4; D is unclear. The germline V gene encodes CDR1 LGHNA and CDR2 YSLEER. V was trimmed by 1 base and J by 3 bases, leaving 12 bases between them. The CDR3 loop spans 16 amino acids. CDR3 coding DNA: TGCGCCAGCAGCCAAGGGGTTGGGGTATCTAATGAAAAACTGTTTTTT. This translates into CASSQGVGVSNEKLFF.

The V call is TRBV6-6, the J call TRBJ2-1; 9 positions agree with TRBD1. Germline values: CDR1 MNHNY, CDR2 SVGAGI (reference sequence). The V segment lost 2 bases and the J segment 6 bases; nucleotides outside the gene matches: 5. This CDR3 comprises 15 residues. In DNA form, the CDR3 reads TGTGCCAGCAGTTACGAAGGACAGGGGCTCAATGAGCAGTTCTTC. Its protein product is CASSYEGQGLNEQFF.

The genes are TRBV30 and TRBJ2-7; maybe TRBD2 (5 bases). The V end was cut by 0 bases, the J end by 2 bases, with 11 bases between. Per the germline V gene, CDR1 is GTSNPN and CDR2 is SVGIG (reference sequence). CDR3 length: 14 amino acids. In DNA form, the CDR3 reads TGTGCCTGGAGTGTAGGACTCTTCACCTACGAGCAGTACTTC. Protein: CAWSVGLFTYEQYF. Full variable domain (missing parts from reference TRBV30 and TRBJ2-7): SQTIHQWPATLVQPVGSPLSLECTVEGTSNPNLYWYRQAAGRGLQLLFYSVGIGQISSEVPQNLSASRPQDRQFILSSKKLLLSDSGFYLCAWSVGLFTYEQYFGPGTRLTVT.

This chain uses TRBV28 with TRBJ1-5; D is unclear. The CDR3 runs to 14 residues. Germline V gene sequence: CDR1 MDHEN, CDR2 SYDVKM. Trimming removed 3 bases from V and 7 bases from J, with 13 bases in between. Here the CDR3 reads CASSFRQVMQPQHF. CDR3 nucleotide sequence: TGTGCCAGCAGTTTTCGGCAGGTAATGCAGCCCCAGCATTTT.

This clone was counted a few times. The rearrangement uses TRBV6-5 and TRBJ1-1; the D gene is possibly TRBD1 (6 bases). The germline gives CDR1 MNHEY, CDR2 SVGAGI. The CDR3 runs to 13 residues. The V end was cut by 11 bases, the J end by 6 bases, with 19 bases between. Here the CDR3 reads CACTRITGSEAFF. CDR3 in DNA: TGTGCCTGCACCCGAATTACAGGGTCTGAAGCTTTCTTT.